Below are 14 T cell receptor beta chains sequenced from a single sample in a study of neoadjuvant nivolumab and ipilimumab in lung cancer. TCRdb's table, derived via immunoSEQ multiplex PCR, lists solely in-frame clones and lacks some. The profile shows about 26,000 clones, 82% of them singletons. Material: tumor tissue, obtained after neoadjuvant nivolumab, alone or with ipilimumab, at or shortly before surgery. These TCRs come from an adult with non-small cell lung cancer.

V and J are TRBV11-2 and TRBJ2-4; a possible D gene is TRBD2 (5 bases). V was shortened by 4 bases and J by 0 bases, with 19 bases between the two germline ends. The CDR3 consists of 18 residues. The germline gives CDR1 SGHAT, CDR2 FQNNGV. The CDR3 DNA is TGTGCCAGCAGCTCCTTACGTTGGACTTCCTTAGCCAAAAACATTCAGTACTTC. It codes for CASSSLRWTSLAKNIQYF.

The chain carries TRBV27 and TRBJ1-4, with TRBD1 matching 9 bases. This CDR3 is 16 amino acids long. Germline CDR1 MNHEY, CDR2 SMNVEV (reference sequence). V trimming: 6 bases; J trimming: 7 bases; junction bases outside the gene matches: 12. CDR3 residues: CASRGSRDRVIEKLFF. The CDR3 DNA sequence: TGTGCCAGCAGGGGAAGCCGGGACAGGGTAATTGAAAAACTGTTTTTT. Variable domain in full (rest from reference TRBV27 and TRBJ1-4): EAQVTQNPRYLITVTGKKLTVTCSQNMNHEYMSWYRQDPGLGLRQIYYSMNVEVTDKGDVPEGYKVSRKEKRNFPLILESPSPNQTSLYFCASRGSRDRVIEKLFFGSGTQLSVL.

The chain joins TRBV11-3 to TRBJ2-7; 12 nucleotides agree with TRBD1. Losses at the gene ends were 2 bases for V and 5 bases for J; bases not matched to a gene: 4. Germline CDR1 and CDR2: SGHNT and YENEEA. This CDR3 comprises 15 residues. For the CDR3, the DNA is TGTGCCAGCAGCTTATCGGGACAGGGGGCCGACGAGCAGTACTTC. Translating it yields CASSLSGQGADEQYF.

The chain combines TRBV4-1 with TRBJ2-3, with a possible D match to TRBD2 (6 bases). V shed 0 bases and J shed 3 bases, with 13 bases lying between them. Germline assignment: CDR1 MGHRA and CDR2 YSYEKL. This CDR3 is built from 16 residues. This chain's CDR3 is CASSQDLRDWTDTQYF. The CDR3 DNA is TGCGCCAGCAGCCAAGACCTCCGGGACTGGACAGATACGCAGTATTTT.

The CDR3 protein is CASSLDSFYGYTF. The CDR3 bases are TGTGCCAGCTCACTAGACAGTTTCTATGGCTACACCTTC. J is TRBJ1-2 and V is TRBV18; TRBD1 might be the D (5 bases). The CDR3 is made up of 13 amino acids. V lost 4 bases and J 4 bases, leaving 10 bases between the germline ends. CDR1 and CDR2 (germline): KGHSH, LQKENI. The variable domain in full, completed from reference TRBV18 and TRBJ1-2, reads NAGVMQNPRHLVRRRGQEARLRCSPMKGHSHVYWYRQLPEEGLKFMVYLQKENIIDESGMPKERFSAEFPKEGPSILRIQQVVRGDSAAYFCASSLDSFYGYTFGSGTRLTVV.

V gene TRBV29-1 combines with J gene TRBJ1-2; D call uncertain. This CDR3 is 12 amino acids long. With 3 bases removed from V and 4 bases from J, the gap between germline ends came to 9 bases. The germline V gene encodes CDR1 SQVTM and CDR2 ANQGSEA. CDR3 DNA sequence: TGCAGCGTTGATGAGGGTATCTATGGCTACACCTTC. Translating gives CSVDEGIYGYTF.

A word on this clone: Other nucleotide sequences in the sample specify the same CDR3. The V and J genes are TRBV11-2 and TRBJ1-2; D uncertain. The germline CDR1 and CDR2 sequences are SGHAT and FQNNGV. The CDR3 is made up of 12 amino acids. The ends were cut back, 4 bases at V and 5 bases at J, with 8 bases in the middle. The chain's CDR3 is CASSSESYGYTF. For the CDR3, the DNA is TGTGCCAGCAGCTCCGAGTCTTATGGCTACACCTTC.

This rearrangement joins TRBV29-1 to TRBJ1-1; a weak D match, TRBD1 (5 bases). Trimming removed 7 bases at V and 1 base at J, with 13 bases between. Germline lookup yields CDR1 SQVTM and CDR2 ANQGSEA. The CDR3 runs to 13 residues. Here the CDR3 reads CSGGGGENTEAFF. DNA of the CDR3: TGCAGCGGGGGCGGGGGTGAGAACACTGAAGCTTTCTTT.

The chain employs TRBV18 and TRBJ2-7; D is perhaps TRBD2 (5 bases). The CDR3 spans 14 residues. CDR1 and CDR2 from the germline V gene are KGHSH and LQKENI. Trimming stripped 3 bases from V and 0 bases from J, with 9 bases between. In DNA form, the CDR3 reads TGTGCCAGCTCACCCGGACTCGACTCCTACGAGCAGTACTTC. Protein: CASSPGLDSYEQYF.

This clone was picked up one time. The chain joins TRBV18 to TRBJ1-1; D is uncertain. The CDR3 consists of 14 residues. Per germline, CDR1 KGHSH and CDR2 LQKENI. V lost 6 bases and J lost 3, with 14 bases in between. CDR3 nucleotide sequence: TGTGCCAGCTCCGCCAGTGTCGGGGACACTGAAGCTTTCTTT. This codes for CASSASVGDTEAFF.

V is TRBV25-1 and J is TRBJ2-1; D perhaps matches TRBD1 (6 bases). CDR3 size: 11 residues. With 8 bases removed from V and 13 bases from J, the gap between germline ends came to 15 bases. Germline V gives CDR1 MGHDK, CDR2 SYGVNS. CDR3 nucleotides: TGTGCCAGCGCTGGACAGTATAAACAGTTCTTC. Protein product: CASAGQYKQFF.

The chain has TRBV19 and TRBJ2-3; D is possibly TRBD1 (6 bases). Germline CDR1 and CDR2: LNHDA and SQIVND (reference sequence). CDR3 length: 15 amino acids. The V end lost 3 bases, the J end lost 3 bases, and 13 bases lay between the germline ends. The CDR3 DNA sequence: TGTGCCAGTAGTATCACAGGGTCTGAGACAGATACGCAGTATTTT. Amino acids: CASSITGSETDTQYF.

This chain uses TRBV18 with TRBJ2-7; perhaps TRBD1 as D (6 bases). The CDR3 extends over 15 amino acids. The V and J ends lost 1 base and 5 bases respectively, with 15 bases between them. Germline CDR1 and CDR2: KGHSH and LQKENI. DNA of the CDR3: TGTGCCAGCTCACCACGGGGGCGTCTCGGAGACGAGCAGTACTTC. The encoded protein is CASSPRGRLGDEQYF.

This clone was seen a few times. The chain joins TRBV28 to TRBJ2-3, with 7 bases lining up with TRBD1. The V gene's germline CDR1 is MDHEN and CDR2 SYDVKM. The CDR3 sequence is 14 residues long. V lost 4 bases, J lost 9 bases, and 10 bases stayed unmatched. The CDR3 DNA sequence: TGTGCCAGCAGTTCTTATAGCCGGGACAGCACGCAGTATTTT. This encodes CASSSYSRDSTQYF.